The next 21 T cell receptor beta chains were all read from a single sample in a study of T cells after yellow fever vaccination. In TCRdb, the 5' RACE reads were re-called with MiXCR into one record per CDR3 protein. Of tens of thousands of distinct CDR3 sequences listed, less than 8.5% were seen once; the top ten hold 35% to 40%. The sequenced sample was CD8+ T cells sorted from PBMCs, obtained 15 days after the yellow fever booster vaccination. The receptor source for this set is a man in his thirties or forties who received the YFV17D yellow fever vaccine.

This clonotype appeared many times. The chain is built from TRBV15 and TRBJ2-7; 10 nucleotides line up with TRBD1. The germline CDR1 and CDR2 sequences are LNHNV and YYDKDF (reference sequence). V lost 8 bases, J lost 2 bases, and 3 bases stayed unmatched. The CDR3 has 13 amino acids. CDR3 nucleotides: TGTGCCACCCGGGACAGGGGAACCTACGAGCAGTACTTC. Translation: CATRDRGTYEQYF.

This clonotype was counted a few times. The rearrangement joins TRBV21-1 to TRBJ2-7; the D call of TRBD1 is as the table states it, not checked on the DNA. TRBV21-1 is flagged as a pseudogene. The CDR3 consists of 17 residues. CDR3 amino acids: CASSPLSQAASSYEQYF. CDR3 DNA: TGTGCCAGCAGCCCTCTTTCACAGGCCGCGAGCTCCTACGAGCAGTACTTC.

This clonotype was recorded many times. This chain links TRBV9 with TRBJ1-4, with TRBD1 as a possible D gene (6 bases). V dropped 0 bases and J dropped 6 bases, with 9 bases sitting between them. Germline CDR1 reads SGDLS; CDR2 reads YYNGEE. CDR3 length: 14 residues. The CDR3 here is CASSVEAGDEKLFF. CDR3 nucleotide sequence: TGTGCCAGCAGCGTAGAGGCAGGGGATGAAAAACTGTTTTTT.

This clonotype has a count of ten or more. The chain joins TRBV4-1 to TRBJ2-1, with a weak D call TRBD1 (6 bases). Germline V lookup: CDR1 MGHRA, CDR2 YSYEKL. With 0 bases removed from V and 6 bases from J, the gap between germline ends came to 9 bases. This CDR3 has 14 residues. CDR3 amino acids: CASSQDRGTNEQFF. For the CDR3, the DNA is TGCGCCAGCAGCCAAGATAGGGGGACCAATGAGCAGTTCTTC.

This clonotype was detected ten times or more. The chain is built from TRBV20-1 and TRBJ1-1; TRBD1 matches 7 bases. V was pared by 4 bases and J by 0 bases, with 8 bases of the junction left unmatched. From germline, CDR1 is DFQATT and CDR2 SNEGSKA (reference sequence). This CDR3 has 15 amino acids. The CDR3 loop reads CSATADRPMNTEAFF. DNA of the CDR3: TGCAGTGCTACGGCGGACAGGCCGATGAACACTGAAGCTTTCTTT.

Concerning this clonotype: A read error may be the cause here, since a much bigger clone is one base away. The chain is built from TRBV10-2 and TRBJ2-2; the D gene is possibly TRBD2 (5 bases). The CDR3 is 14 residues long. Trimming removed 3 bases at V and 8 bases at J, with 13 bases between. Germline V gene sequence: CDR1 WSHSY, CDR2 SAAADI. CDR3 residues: CASSELGWTGELFF. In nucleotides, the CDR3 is TGCGCCAGCAGTGAACTCGGCTGGACTGGGGAGCTGTTTTTT.

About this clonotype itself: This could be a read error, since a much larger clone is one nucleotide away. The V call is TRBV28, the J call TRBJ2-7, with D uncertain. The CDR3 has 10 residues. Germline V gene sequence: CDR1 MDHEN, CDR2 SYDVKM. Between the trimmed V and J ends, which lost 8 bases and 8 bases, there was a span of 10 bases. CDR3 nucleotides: TGTGCCAGCGGGAAGTACAAGCAGTACTTC. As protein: CASGKYKQYF.

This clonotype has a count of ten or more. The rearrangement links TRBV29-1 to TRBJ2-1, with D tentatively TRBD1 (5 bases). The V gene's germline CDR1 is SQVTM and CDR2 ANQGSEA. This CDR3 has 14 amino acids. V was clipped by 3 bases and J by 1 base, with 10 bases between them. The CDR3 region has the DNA TGCAGCGTTGATCGGTCAGGGTCCTACAATGAGCAGTTCTTC. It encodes CSVDRSGSYNEQFF.

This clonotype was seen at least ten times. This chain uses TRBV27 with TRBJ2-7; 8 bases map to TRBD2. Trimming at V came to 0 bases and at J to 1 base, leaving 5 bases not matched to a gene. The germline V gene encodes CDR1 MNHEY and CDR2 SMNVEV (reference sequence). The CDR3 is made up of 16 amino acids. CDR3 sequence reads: CASSLSASGSSYEQYF. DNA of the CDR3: TGTGCCAGCAGTTTATCAGCCAGCGGGAGTTCCTACGAGCAGTACTTC.

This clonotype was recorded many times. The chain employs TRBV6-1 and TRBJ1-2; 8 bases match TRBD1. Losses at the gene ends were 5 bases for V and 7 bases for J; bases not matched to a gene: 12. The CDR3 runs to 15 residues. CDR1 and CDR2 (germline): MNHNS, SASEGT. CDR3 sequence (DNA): TGTGCCAGCAGTCGTTGGACAGGGACGCCAAGTGGCTACACCTTC. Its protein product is CASSRWTGTPSGYTF.

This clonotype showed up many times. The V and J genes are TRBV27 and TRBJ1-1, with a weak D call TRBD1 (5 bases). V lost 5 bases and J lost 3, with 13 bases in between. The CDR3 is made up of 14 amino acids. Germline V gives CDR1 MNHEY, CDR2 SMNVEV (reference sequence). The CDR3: CASSRDGRYTEAFF. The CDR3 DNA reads TGTGCCAGCAGTCGGGACGGACGGTACACTGAAGCTTTCTTT.

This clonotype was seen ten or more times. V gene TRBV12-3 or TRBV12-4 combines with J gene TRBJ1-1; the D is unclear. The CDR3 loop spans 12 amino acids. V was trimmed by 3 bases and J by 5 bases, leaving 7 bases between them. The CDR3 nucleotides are TGTGCCAGCAGTTTCGGGCGGACTGAAGCTTTCTTT. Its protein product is CASSFGRTEAFF.

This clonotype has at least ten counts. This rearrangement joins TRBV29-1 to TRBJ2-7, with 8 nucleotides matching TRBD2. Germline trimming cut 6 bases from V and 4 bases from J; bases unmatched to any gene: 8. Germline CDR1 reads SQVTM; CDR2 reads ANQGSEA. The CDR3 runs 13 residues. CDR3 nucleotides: TGCAGCGTGACGAGCGGGAGTTCTTACGAGCAGTACTTC. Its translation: CSVTSGSSYEQYF.

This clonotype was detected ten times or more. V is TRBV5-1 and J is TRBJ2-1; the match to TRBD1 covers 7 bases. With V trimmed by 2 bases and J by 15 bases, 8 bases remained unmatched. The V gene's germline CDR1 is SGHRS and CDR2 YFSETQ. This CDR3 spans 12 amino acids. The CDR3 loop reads CASSFEGGPWFF. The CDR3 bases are TGCGCCAGCAGCTTTGAAGGGGGCCCATGGTTCTTC. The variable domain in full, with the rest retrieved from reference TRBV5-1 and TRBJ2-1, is KAGVTQTPRYLIKTRGQQVTLSCSPISGHRSVSWYQQTPGQGLQFLFEYFSETQRNKGNFPGRFSGRQFSNSRSEMNVSTLELGDSALYLCASSFEGGPWFFGPGTRLTVL.

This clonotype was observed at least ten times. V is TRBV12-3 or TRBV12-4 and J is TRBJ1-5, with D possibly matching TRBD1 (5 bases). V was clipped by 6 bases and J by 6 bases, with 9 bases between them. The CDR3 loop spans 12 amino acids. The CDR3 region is CASRWGSQPQHF. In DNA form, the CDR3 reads TGTGCCAGCAGGTGGGGGAGTCAGCCCCAGCATTTT.

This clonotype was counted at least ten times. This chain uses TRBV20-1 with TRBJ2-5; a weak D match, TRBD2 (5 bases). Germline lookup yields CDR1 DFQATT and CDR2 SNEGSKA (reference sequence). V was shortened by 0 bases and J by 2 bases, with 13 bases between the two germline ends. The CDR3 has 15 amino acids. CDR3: CSARDLLGDQETQYF. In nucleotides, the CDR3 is TGCAGTGCTAGAGATCTATTGGGAGATCAAGAGACCCAGTACTTC.

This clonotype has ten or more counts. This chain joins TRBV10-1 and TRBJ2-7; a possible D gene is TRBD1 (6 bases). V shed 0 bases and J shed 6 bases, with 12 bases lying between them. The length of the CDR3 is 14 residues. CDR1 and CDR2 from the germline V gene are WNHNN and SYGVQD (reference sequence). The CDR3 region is CASSESQGLREQYF. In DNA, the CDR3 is TGCGCCAGCAGTGAGTCCCAGGGGCTACGCGAGCAGTACTTC.

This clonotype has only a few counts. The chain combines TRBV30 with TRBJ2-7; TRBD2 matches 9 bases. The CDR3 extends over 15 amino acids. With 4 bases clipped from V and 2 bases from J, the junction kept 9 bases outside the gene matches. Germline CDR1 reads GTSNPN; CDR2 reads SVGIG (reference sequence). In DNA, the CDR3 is TGTGCCTGGACACCTAGCGGGACCAGCGCCTACGAGCAGTACTTC. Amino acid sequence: CAWTPSGTSAYEQYF.

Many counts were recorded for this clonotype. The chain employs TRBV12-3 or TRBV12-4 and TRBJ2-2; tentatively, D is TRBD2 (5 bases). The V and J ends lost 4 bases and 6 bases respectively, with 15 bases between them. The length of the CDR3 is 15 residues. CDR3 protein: CASSSSGSHSGELFF. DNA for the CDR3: TGTGCCAGCAGTTCAAGTGGGAGTCACTCCGGGGAGCTGTTTTTT.

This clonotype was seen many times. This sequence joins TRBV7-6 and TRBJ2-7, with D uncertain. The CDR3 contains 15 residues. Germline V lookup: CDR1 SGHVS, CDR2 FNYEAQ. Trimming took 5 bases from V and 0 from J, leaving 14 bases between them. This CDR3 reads CASSDRAESSYEQYF. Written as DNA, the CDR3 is TGTGCCAGCAGCGACCGGGCGGAGAGCTCCTACGAGCAGTACTTC.

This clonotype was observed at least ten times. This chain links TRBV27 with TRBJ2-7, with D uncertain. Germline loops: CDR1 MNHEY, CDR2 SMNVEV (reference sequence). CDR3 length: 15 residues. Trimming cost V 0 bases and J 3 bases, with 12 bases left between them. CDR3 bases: TGTGCCAGCAGTTTATCGGTCAAGACTTACTACGAGCAGTACTTC. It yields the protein CASSLSVKTYYEQYF.